The present entry profiles one T cell receptor (beta chain) with its context. The antigen is undetermined. This entry belongs to a study of monozygotic twins with inflammatory bowel disease. Study outcomes and limitations: Compared with healthy co-twins, IBD patients showed reduced TCRbeta repertoire diversity by inverse Simpson. Immunosuppressive treatments were not uniform, and this may have added variability to patient repertoires.

The CDR3 totals 16 residues. Template-switch reactions added UMIs with a 6-nucleotide sample barcode. TCRdb reworked the 5' RACE reads into one entry per CDR3 protein, no DNA. This sample contains more than 300,000 distinct CDR3 sequences. Sequenced material: blood. The chain uses TRBV6-7 and TRBJ2-7; TCRdb lists TRBD2, though no DNA is available to test this call. TRBV6-7 is marked as an open reading frame, function uncertain. This sequence was found in a human donor with ulcerative colitis or Crohn's disease, or a healthy co-twin of an affected twin (not recorded which). CDR3 protein: CASSSKERDSPYEQYF.